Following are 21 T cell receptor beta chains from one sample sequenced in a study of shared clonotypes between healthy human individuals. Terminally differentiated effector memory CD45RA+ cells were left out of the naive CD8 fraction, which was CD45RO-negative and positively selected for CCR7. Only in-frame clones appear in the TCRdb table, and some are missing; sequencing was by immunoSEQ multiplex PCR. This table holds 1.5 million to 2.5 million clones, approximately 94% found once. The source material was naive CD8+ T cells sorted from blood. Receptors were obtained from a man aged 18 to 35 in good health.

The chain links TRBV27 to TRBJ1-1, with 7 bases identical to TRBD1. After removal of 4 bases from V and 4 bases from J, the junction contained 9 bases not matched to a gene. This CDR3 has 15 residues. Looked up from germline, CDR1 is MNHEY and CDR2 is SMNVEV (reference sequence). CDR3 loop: CASSYAGGSGTEAFF. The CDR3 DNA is TGTGCCAGCAGTTACGCAGGGGGATCAGGCACTGAAGCTTTCTTT.

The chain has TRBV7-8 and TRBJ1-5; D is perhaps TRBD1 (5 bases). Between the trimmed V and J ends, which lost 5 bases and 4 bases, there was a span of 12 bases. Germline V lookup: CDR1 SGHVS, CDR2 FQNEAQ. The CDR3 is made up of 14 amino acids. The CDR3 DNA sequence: TGTGCCAGCAGCGAAGGGGACCCTAATCAGCCCCAGCATTTT. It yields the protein CASSEGDPNQPQHF.

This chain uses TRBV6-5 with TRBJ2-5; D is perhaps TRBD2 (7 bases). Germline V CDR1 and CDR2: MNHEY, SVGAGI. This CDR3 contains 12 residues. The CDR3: CAAGEGVETQYF. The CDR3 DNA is TGTGCTGCGGGGGAGGGGGTGGAGACCCAGTACTTC.

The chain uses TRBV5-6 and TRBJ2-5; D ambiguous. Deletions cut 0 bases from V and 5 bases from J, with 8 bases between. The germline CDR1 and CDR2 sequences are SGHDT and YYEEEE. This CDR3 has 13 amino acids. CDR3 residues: CASSLAGLETQYF. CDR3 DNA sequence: TGTGCCAGCAGCTTGGCCGGGCTCGAGACCCAGTACTTC. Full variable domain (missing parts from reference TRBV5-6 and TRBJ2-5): DAGVTQSPTHLIKTRGQQVTLRCSPKSGHDTVSWYQQALGQGPQFIFQYYEEEERQRGNFPDRFSGHQFPNYSSELNVNALLLGDSALYLCASSLAGLETQYFGPGTRLLVL.

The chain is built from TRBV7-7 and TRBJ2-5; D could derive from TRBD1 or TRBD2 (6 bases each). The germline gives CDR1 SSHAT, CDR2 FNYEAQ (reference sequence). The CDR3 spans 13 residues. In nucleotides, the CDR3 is TGTGCTAGCTCGGTCGGGGGCGTCGAGACCCAGTACTTC. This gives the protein CASSVGGVETQYF.

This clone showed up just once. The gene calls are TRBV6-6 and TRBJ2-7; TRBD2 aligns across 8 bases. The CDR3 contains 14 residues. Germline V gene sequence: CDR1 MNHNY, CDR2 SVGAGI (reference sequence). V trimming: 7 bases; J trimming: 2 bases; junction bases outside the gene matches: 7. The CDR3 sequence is CASTPFGGAYEQYF. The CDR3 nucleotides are TGTGCCAGCACCCCCTTCGGGGGGGCCTACGAGCAGTACTTC.

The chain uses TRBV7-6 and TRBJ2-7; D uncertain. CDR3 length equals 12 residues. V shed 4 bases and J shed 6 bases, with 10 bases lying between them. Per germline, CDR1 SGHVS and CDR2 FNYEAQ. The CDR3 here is CASSSEEPEQYF. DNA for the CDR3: TGTGCCAGCAGCTCAGAGGAGCCCGAGCAGTACTTC.

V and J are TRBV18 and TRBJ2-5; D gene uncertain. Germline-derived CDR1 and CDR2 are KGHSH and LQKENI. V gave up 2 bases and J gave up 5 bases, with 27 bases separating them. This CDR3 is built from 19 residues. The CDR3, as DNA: TGTGCCAGCTCACCATCGCCCGGCCAGGTCATGCCCAATATCGAGACCCAGTACTTC. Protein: CASSPSPGQVMPNIETQYF.

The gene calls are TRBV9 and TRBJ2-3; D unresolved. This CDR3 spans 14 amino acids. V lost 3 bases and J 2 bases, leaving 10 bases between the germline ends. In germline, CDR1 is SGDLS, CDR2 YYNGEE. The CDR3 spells CASSGTGFTDTQYF. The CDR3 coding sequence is TGTGCCAGCAGCGGAACCGGATTCACAGATACGCAGTATTTT.

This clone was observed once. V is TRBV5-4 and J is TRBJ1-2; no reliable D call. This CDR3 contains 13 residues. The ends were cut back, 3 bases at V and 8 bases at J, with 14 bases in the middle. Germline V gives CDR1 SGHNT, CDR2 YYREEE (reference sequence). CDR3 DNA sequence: TGTGCCAGCAGCTCGCGTCTGGGAGACGGCTACACCTTC. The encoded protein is CASSSRLGDGYTF. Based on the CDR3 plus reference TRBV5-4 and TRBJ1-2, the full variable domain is ETGVTQSPTHLIKTRGQQVTLRCSSQSGHNTVSWYQQALGQGPQFIFQYYREEENGRGNFPPRFSGLQFPNYSSELNVNALELDDSALYLCASSSRLGDGYTFGSGTRLTVV.

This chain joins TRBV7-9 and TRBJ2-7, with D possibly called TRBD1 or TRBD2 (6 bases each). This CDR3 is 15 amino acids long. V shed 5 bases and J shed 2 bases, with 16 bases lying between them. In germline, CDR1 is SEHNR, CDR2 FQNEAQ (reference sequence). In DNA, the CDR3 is TGTGCCAGCAGCCCCGGGGGCTACTCGACCTACGAGCAGTACTTC. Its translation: CASSPGGYSTYEQYF.

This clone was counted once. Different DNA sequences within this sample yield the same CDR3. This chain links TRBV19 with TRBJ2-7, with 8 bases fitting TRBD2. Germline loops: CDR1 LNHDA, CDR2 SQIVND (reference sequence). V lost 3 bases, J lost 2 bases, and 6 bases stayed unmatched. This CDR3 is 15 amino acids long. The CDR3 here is CASSIGTSGTYEQYF. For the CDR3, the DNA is TGTGCCAGTAGTATTGGTACTAGCGGTACCTACGAGCAGTACTTC.

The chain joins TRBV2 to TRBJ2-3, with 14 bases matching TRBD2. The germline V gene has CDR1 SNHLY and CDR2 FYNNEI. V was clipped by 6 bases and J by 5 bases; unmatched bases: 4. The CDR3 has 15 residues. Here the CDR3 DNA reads TGTGCCAGCAGAAGACTAGCGGGGGGGCAAGATACGCAGTATTTT. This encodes CASRRLAGGQDTQYF.

The CDR3 nucleotides read TGTGCCAGCAGCTGGAAAGGAGGGTCTTCCGGGGAGCTGTTTTTT. The encoded protein is CASSWKGGSSGELFF. The chain uses TRBV13 and TRBJ2-2, with D possibly being TRBD2 (6 bases). Germline CDR1 PRHDT, CDR2 FYEKMQ (reference sequence). This CDR3 spans 15 amino acids. Trimming removed 4 bases from V and 6 bases from J, with 15 bases in between.

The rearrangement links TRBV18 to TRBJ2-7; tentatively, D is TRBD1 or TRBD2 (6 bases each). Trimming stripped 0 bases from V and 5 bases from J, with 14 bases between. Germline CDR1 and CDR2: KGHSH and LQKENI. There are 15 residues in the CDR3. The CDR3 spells CASSPPPPGAHEQYF. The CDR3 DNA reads TGTGCCAGCTCACCACCCCCCCCGGGGGCGCACGAGCAGTACTTC. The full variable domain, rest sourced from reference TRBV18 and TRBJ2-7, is NAGVMQNPRHLVRRRGQEARLRCSPMKGHSHVYWYRQLPEEGLKFMVYLQKENIIDESGMPKERFSAEFPKEGPSILRIQQVVRGDSAAYFCASSPPPPGAHEQYFGPGTRLTVT.

In nucleotides, the CDR3 is TGTGCCAGCAGTTTACAAGCGGCCCTCGTCTACAATGAGCAGTTCTTC. Protein sequence: CASSLQAALVYNEQFF. This sequence joins TRBV27 and TRBJ2-1, with TRBD2 as a possible D gene (5 bases). V was pared by 2 bases and J by 3 bases, with 14 bases between. The CDR3 contains 16 residues. The germline gives CDR1 MNHEY, CDR2 SMNVEV (reference sequence).

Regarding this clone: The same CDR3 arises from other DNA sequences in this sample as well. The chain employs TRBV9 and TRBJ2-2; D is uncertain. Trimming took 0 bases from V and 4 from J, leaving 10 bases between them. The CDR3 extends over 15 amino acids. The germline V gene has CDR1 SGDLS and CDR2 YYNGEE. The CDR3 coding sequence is TGTGCCAGCAGCGTAGAGGGTCTGGCCACCGGGGAGCTGTTTTTT. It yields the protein CASSVEGLATGELFF.

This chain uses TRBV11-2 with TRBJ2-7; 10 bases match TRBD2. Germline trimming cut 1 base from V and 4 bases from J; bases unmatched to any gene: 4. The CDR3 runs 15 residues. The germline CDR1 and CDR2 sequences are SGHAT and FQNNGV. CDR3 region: CASSLAASGSYEQYF. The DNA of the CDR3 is TGTGCCAGCAGCTTAGCGGCTAGCGGGAGTTACGAGCAGTACTTC.

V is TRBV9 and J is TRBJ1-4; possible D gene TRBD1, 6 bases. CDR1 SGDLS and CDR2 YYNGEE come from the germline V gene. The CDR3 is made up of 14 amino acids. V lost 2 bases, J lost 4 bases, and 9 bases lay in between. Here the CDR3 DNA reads TGTGCCAGCAGCGTCGGACAGTATAATGAAAAACTGTTTTTT. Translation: CASSVGQYNEKLFF.

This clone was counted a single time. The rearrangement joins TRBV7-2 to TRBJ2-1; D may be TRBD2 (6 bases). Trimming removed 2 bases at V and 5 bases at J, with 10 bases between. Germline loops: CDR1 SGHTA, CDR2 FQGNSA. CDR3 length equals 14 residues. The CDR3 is CASSLIAVHNEQFF. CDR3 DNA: TGTGCCAGCAGCTTAATAGCGGTACACAATGAGCAGTTCTTC.

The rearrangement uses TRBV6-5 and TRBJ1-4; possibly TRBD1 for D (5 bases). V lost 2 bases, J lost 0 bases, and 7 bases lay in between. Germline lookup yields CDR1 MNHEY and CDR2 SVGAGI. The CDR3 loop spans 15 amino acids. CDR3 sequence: CASSYGGATNEKLFF. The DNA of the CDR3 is TGTGCCAGCAGTTACGGAGGGGCAACTAATGAAAAACTGTTTTTT.